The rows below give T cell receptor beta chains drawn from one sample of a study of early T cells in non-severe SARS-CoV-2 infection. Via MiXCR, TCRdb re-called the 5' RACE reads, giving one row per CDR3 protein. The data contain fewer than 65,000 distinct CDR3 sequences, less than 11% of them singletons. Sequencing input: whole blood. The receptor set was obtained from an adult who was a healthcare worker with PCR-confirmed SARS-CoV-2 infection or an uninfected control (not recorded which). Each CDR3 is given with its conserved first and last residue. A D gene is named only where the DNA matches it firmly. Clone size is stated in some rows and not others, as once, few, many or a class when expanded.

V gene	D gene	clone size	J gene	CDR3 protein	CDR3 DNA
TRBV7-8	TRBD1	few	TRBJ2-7	CASSLPPRDRRYEQYF	TGTGCCAGCAGCTTACCCCCTAGGGACAGAAGATACGAGCAGTACTTC
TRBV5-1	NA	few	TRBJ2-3	CASSLAQNTDTQYF	TGCGCCAGCAGCTTGGCACAGAACACAGATACGCAGTATTTT
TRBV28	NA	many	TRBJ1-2	CASSLSGASQNYGYTF	TGTGCCAGCAGTTTATCGGGGGCCTCGCAGAACTATGGCTACACCTTC
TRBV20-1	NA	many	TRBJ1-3	CSARQVSGNTIYF	TGCAGTGCTCGACAGGTCTCTGGAAACACCATATATTTT
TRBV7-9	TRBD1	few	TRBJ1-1	CASSFERGQVNTEAFF	TGTGCCAGCAGCTTCGAAAGGGGGCAGGTGAACACTGAAGCTTTCTTT
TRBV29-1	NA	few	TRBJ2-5	CSVRGSKRETQYF	TGCAGCGTTCGTGGAAGCAAGCGAGAGACCCAGTACTTC
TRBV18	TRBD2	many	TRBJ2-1	CASSPRFGAGGGNEQFF	TGTGCCAGCTCACCCAGGTTCGGAGCGGGAGGAGGAAATGAGCAGTTCTTC
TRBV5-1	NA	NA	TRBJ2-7	CASSLTPPYEQYF	TGCGCCAGCAGCTTGACACCTCCCTACGAGCAGTACTTC
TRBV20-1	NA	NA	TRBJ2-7	CSARVGPYEQYF	TGCAGTGCTAGAGTGGGGCCATACGAGCAGTACTTC
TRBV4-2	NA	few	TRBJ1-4	CASSPGRGEKLFF	TGTGCCAGCAGCCCAGGCCGCGGTGAAAAACTGTTTTTT
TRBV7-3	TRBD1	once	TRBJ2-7	CASSPGQGSGEQYF	TGTGCCAGCAGCCCAGGACAGGGCTCGGGAGAGCAGTACTTC
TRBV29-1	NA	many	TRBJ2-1	CSVESGGNEQFF	TGCAGCGTTGAATCGGGCGGCAATGAGCAGTTCTTC
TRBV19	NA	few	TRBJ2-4	CATTEAGNIQYF	TGTGCCACCACAGAAGCGGGAAACATTCAGTACTTC
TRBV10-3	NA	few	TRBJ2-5	CATRASGLGETQYF	TGTGCCACCCGGGCATCCGGGTTAGGAGAGACCCAGTACTTC
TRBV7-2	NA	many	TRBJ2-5	CASSLGPGQVETQYF	TGTGCCAGCAGCTTAGGGCCAGGGCAAGTAGAGACCCAGTACTTC
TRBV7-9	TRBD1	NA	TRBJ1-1	CASSITGENTEAFF	TGTGCCAGCAGCATCACAGGGGAGAACACTGAAGCTTTCTTT
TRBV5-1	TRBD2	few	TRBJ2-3	CASSLFSGGAADTQYF	TGCGCCAGCAGCCTATTTAGCGGGGGGGCAGCCGATACGCAGTATTTT
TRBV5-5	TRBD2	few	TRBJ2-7	CASSWTPATSAEQYF	TGTGCCAGCAGCTGGACCCCCGCGACTAGCGCCGAGCAGTACTTC
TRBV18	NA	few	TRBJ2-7	CASSPPIRVRGEQYF	TGTGCCAGCTCACCACCGATTCGAGTCCGGGGCGAGCAGTACTTC
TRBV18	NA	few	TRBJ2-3	CASSPVGDSTDTQYF	TGTGCCAGCTCACCAGTCGGGGATAGCACAGATACGCAGTATTTT
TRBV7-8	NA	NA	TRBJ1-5	CASSLAGAGQPQHF	TGTGCCAGCAGCTTAGCTGGCGCGGGTCAGCCCCAGCATTTT
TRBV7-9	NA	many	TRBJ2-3	CASSLAGPTGGDTQYF	TGTGCCAGCAGCTTAGCCGGACCCACCGGGGGAGATACGCAGTATTTT
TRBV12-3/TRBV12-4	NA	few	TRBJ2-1	CASSPTGRYNEQFF	TGTGCCAGCAGCCCGACGGGACGTTACAATGAGCAGTTCTTC
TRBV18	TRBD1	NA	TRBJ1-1	CASSPDQITGGTEAFF	TGTGCCAGCTCACCTGATCAGATAACAGGGGGCACTGAAGCTTTCTTT
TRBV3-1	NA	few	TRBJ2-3	CASSQDLGAVSTDTQYF	TGTGCCAGCAGCCAAGATCTTGGAGCAGTCAGCACAGATACGCAGTATTTT
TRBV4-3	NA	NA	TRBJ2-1	CASSQVFEVNEQFF	TGCGCCAGCAGCCAAGTTTTTGAAGTCAATGAGCAGTTCTTC
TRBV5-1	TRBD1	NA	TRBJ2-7	CASSPRQGHEQYF	TGCGCCAGCAGCCCTAGACAGGGTCATGAGCAGTACTTC
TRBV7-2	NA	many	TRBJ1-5	CASSLIDNQPQHF	TGTGCCAGCAGCTTAATTGATAATCAGCCCCAGCATTTT
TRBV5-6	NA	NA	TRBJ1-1	CASSLVGGDTEAFF	TGTGCCAGCAGCTTGGTAGGGGGAGACACTGAAGCTTTCTTT
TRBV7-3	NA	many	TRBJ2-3	CASSFLGLTDTQYF	TGTGCCAGCAGCTTCTTGGGACTCACAGATACGCAGTATTTT
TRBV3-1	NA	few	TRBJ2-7	CASSQAAGEQYF	TGTGCCAGCAGCCAAGCCGCTGGCGAGCAGTACTTC
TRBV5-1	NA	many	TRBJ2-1	CASSLGQTFNEQFF	TGCGCCAGCAGCTTGGGGCAGACTTTCAATGAGCAGTTCTTC
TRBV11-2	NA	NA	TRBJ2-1	CASSSRLVGLEQFF	TGTGCCAGCAGCTCCCGACTAGTCGGGCTAGAGCAGTTCTTC
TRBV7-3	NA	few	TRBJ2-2	CASSPEGPQNTGELFF	TGTGCCAGCAGCCCAGAGGGACCTCAGAACACCGGGGAGCTGTTTTTT
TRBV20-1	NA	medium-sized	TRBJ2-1	CSAQMDTDNEQFF	TGCAGTGCCCAGATGGACACTGACAATGAGCAGTTCTTC
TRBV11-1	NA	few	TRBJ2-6	CASSRLTASSGANVLTF	TGTGCCAGCAGCCGACTCACGGCATCCTCTGGGGCCAACGTCCTGACTTTC
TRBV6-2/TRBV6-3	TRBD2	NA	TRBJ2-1	CASSYLGLALNEQFF	TGTGCCAGCAGTTACCTAGGACTAGCGTTGAATGAGCAGTTCTTC
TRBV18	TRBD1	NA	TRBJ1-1	CASSPGQGMNTEAFF	TGTGCCAGCTCACCCGGACAGGGAATGAACACTGAAGCTTTCTTT
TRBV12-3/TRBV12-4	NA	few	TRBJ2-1	CASSLKGIGGNEQFF	TGTGCCAGCAGTTTAAAGGGTATCGGAGGGAATGAGCAGTTCTTC
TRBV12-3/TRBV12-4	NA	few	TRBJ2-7	CASRRTAVEQYF	TGTGCCAGCAGGCGCACAGCGGTCGAGCAGTACTTC
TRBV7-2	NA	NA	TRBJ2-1	CASSYRDRTQFF	TGTGCCAGCAGCTACCGAGACAGGACACAGTTCTTC
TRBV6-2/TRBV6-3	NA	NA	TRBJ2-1	CASNKNRRSSYNEQFF	TGTGCCAGCAACAAAAACAGGCGGAGCTCCTACAATGAGCAGTTCTTC